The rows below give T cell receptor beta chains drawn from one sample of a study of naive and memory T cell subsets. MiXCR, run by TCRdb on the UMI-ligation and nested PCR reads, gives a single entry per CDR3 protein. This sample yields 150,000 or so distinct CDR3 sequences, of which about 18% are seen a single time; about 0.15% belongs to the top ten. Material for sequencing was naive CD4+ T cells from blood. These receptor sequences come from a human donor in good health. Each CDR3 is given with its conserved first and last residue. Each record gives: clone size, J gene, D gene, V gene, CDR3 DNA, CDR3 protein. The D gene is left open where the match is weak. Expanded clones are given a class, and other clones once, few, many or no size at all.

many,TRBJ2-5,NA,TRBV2,TGTGCCAGCCGATACGACAGGTACCAAGAGACCCAGTACTTC,CASRYDRYQETQYF
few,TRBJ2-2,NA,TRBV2,TGTGCCAGCAGTGGACGGGGGCGCGGCACCGGGGAGCTGTTTTTT,CASSGRGRGTGELFF
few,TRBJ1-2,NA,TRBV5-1,TGCGCCAGCAGCTTGGGAATCTTAGGTGGAGAACCCCCTAACTATGGCTACACCTTC,CASSLGILGGEPPNYGYTF
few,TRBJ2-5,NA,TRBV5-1,TGCGCCAGCAGCACCGGGGCCTACCAAGAGACCCAGTACTTC,CASSTGAYQETQYF
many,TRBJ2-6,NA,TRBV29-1,TGCAGCGTTGAATTTGGGGCTGGGGCCAACGTCCTGACTTTC,CSVEFGAGANVLTF
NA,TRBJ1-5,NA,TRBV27,TGTGCCAGCAGTTTAGAGTACGGTAATCAGCCCCAGCATTTT,CASSLEYGNQPQHF
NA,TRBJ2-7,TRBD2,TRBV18,TGTGCCAGCTCACCACAAGCGGGAGATGGCGAGCAGTACTTC,CASSPQAGDGEQYF
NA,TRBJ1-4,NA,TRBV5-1,TGCGCCAGCGGGCTAGGGGGAGCAACTAATGAAAAACTGTTTTTT,CASGLGGATNEKLFF
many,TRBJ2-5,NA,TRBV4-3,TGCGCCAGCAGCCAAGACATCCGGGGTGGGAAAGAGACCCAGTACTTC,CASSQDIRGGKETQYF
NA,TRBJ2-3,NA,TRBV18,TGTGCCAGCTCACCTGGTCTAGCCAAAGATACGCAGTATTTT,CASSPGLAKDTQYF
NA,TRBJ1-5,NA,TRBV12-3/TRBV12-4,TGTGCCAGCACCCCTCTTTCAGGGGGCAATCAGCCCCAGCATTTT,CASTPLSGGNQPQHF
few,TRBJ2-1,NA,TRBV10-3,TGTGCCATCAGTGAGGGACTACTTTACAATGAGCAGTTCTTC,CAISEGLLYNEQFF
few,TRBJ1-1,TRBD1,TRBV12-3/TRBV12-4,TGTGCCAGCAGTTTAGTAACAGGGGGGAACACTGAAGCTTTCTTT,CASSLVTGGNTEAFF
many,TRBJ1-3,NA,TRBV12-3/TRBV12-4,TGTGCCAGCAGTTTTAGCTCTGGAAACACCATATATTTT,CASSFSSGNTIYF
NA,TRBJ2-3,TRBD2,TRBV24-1,TGTGCCACCAGTGATTTGTGCGGGGGACCTCGGAGCACAGATACGCAGTATTTT,CATSDLCGGPRSTDTQYF
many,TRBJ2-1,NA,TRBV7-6,TGTGCCAGCAGCTCGCGTGTGTACAGTGAGCAGTTCTTC,CASSSRVYSEQFF
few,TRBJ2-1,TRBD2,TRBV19,TGTGCCAGTAGTATAGAGGGCGGGAGGGGTAATGAGCAGTTCTTC,CASSIEGGRGNEQFF
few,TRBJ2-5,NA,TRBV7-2,TGTGCCAGCAGCTTGGGGAATGCTGGGTTACAAGAGACCCAGTACTTC,CASSLGNAGLQETQYF
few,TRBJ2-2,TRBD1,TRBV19,TGTGCCAGTAATTACGGGACAGTGAACACCGGGGAGCTGTTTTTT,CASNYGTVNTGELFF
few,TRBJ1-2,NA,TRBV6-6,TGTGCCAGCAGTCCTACACCTAACTATGGCTACACCTTC,CASSPTPNYGYTF
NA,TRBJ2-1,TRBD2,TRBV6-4,TGTGCCAGCAGTGACTTCTCTAGCGGGAGGTACAATGAGCAGTTCTTC,CASSDFSSGRYNEQFF
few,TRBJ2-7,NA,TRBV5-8,TGTGCCAGCAGCTTGGTGGGCACCTCCTACGAGCAGTACTTC,CASSLVGTSYEQYF
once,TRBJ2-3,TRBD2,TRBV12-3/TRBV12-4,TGTGCCAGCAGTTTATTGCGGGGGAGCACAGATACGCAGTATTTT,CASSLLRGSTDTQYF
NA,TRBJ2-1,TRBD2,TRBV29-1,TGCAGCGCCCTAAGCGGGAGGGCCTACAATGAGCAGTTCTTC,CSALSGRAYNEQFF
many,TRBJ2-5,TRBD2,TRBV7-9,TGTGCCAGCAGCTCCGGGACTAGCGGGAGCGTGGAGACCCAGTACTTC,CASSSGTSGSVETQYF
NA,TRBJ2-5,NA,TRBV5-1,TGCGCCAGCAGCTTGGCCGTCGGGGCGTCGGTAGTCCAAGAGACCCAGTACTTC,CASSLAVGASVVQETQYF
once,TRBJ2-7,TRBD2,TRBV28,TGTGCCAGCAGTCCACCAGGCGGGACTATGCCCTACGAGCAGCACTTC,CASSPPGGTMPYEQHF
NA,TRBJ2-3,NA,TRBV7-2,TGTGCCAGCAGCTTAAGGATAGCCACAGATACGCAGTATTTT,CASSLRIATDTQYF
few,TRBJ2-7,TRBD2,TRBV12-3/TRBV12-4,TGTGCCAGCAGCCTAGCGGGAGGGTCGAGTGAGCAGTACTTC,CASSLAGGSSEQYF
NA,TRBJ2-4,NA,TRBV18,TGTGCCAGCTCACCATTTTCAATAAAAAACATTCAGTACTTC,CASSPFSIKNIQYF
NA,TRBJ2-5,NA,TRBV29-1,TGCAGCGTCCCTGGGGGTGGGCGAGAGACCCAGTACTTC,CSVPGGGRETQYF
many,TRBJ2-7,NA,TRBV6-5,TGTGCCAGCAGTTACTCGGGCGAGCAGTACTTC,CASSYSGEQYF
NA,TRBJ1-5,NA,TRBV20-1,TGCAGTGCTAGAGATGAGAGGGATCAGCCCCAGCATTTT,CSARDERDQPQHF
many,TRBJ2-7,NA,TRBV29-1,TGCAGCGTTGTAATGGGGACCGCGACCTACGAGCAGTACTTC,CSVVMGTATYEQYF
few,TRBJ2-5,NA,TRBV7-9,TGTGCCAGCAGCTTAGAGTACAACCAAGAGACCCAGTACTTC,CASSLEYNQETQYF
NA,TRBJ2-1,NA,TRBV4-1,TGCGCCAGCAGCCGAGAACTAGGTCCGTACAATGAGCAGTTCTTC,CASSRELGPYNEQFF
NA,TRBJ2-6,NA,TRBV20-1,TGCAGTGCTAGGCGTCAGTCTGGGGCCAACGTCCTGACTTTC,CSARRQSGANVLTF
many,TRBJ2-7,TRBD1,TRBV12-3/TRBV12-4,TGTGCCAGCAGTTTAGTGGACAGGGGTTGGGAGCAGTACTTC,CASSLVDRGWEQYF
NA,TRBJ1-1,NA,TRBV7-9,TGTGCCAGCAGCTTAAGCCTGTGGCAGGGGAGGACTGAAGCTTTCTTT,CASSLSLWQGRTEAFF
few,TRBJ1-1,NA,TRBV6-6,TGTGCCAGCAGTTACTTGGGCAGGGGAACTGAAGCTTTCTTT,CASSYLGRGTEAFF
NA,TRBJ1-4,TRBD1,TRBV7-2,TGTGCCAGCAGCGAAAGGGGGCGGGCTAATGAAAAACTGTTTTTT,CASSERGRANEKLFF
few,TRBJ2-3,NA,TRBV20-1,TGCAGTGCTAGAGATGATCTGACCACAGATACGCAGTATTTT,CSARDDLTTDTQYF
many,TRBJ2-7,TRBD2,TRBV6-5,TGTGCCAGCAGTTACTCATCTCTGGCGGGAGTGGGGACCTACGAGCAGTACTTC,CASSYSSLAGVGTYEQYF
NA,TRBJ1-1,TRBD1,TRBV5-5,TGTGCCAGCAGCTTGGGGAGCGGGACAGGGGAGAGTCGGGCTTTCTTT,CASSLGSGTGESRAFF